This T cell receptor (beta chain) was identified during a study of radiotherapy plus CTLA-4 blockade in lung cancer. About the study: Objective responses were observed in approximately 20% of patients, and disease control was achieved by 30% to 40%.

Only in-frame clones appear in the TCRdb table, and some are missing; sequencing was by immunoSEQ multiplex PCR. Of fewer than 150,000 clones in the sample, 75% to 80% are singletons; the top ten hold over 4%. Trimming took 8 bases from V and 3 from J; bases not matched to a gene: 11. The CDR3 runs to 15 residues. CDR1 and CDR2 from the germline V gene are MNHEY and SVGAGI. This clone was detected once. As yet, its antigen is unknown. Study results and caveats: According to reports, early shifts in blood T cell clones, alongside interferon-beta, forecast response most accurately. In blood, TCR clones derived from the tumor expanded after radiotherapy plus ipilimumab.

The source was peripheral blood, collected from a patient treated with radiotherapy plus ipilimumab. The receptor's source is a human donor with non-small cell lung cancer who had a partial response to radiotherapy plus ipilimumab. The chain links TRBV6-5 to TRBJ2-5; TRBD2 agrees at 8 bases. In DNA, the CDR3 is TGTGCCAGCCACAGGGATAGCGGGGCTAAAGAGACCCAGTACTTC. This codes for CASHRDSGAKETQYF.